This T cell receptor (beta chain) stems from a study of control samples from healthy donors and cancer patients. Measured with immunoSEQ multiplex PCR; TCRdb has only the in-frame clones, and not every one. This table has about 80,000 clones, about 88% appearing once. This CDR3 comprises 11 residues. V lost 4 bases and J 9 bases, leaving 7 bases between the germline ends. Germline CDR1 is MDHEN and CDR2 is SYDVKM. The specimen was blood. The chain links TRBV28 to TRBJ2-1; D unresolved. The sequence was obtained from a woman aged 55-70 years in good health. CDR3 sequence (DNA): TGTGCCAGCAGTTACATGCGTGAGCAGTTCTTC. This sequence encodes CASSYMREQFF.